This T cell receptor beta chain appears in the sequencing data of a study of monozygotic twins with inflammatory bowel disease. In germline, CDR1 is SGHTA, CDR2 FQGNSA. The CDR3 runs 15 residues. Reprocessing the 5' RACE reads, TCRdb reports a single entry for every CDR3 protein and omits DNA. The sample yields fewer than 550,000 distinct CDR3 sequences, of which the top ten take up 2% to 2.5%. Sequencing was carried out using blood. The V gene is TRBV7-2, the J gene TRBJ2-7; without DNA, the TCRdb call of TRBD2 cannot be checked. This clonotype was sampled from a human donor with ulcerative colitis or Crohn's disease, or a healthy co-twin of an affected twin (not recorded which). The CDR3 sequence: CASSLIPGGWNEQYF.